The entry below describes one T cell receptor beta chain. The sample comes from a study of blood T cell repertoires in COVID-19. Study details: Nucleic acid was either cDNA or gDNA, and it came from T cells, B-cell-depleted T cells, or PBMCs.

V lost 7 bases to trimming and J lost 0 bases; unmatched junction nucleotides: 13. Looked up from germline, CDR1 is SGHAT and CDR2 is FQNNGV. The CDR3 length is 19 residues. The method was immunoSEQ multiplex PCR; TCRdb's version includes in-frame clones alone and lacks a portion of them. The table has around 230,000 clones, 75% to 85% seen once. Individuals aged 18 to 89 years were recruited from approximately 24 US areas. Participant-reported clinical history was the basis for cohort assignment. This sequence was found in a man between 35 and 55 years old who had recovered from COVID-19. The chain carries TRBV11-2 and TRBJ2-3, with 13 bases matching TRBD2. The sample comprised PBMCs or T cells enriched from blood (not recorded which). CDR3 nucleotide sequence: TGTGCCAGCAACCTGTATGGGACTAGCGGGACCAGTAGCACAGATACGCAGTATTTT. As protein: CASNLYGTSGTSSTDTQYF.